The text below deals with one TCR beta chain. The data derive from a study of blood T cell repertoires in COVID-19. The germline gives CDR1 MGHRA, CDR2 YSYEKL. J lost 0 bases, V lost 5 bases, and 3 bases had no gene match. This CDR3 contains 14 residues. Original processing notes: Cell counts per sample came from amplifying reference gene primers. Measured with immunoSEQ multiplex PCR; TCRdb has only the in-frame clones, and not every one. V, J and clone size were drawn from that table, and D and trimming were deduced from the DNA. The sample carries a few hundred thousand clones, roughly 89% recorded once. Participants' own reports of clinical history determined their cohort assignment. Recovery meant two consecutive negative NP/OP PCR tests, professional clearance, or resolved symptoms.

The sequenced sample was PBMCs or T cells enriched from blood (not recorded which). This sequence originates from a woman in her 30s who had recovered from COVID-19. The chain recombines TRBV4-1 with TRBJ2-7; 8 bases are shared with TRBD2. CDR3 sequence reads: CASSFSGDSYEQYF. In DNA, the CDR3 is TGCGCCAGCAGCTTTAGCGGGGACTCCTACGAGCAGTACTTC.